A single sample is the source of the 27 T cell receptor beta chains below, sequenced in a study of cytomegalovirus exposure and HLA in healthy donors. The study ran its PCR with 60 Vbeta and 13 Jbeta primers. Sequencing used immunoSEQ multiplex PCR; TCRdb keeps in-frame clones, though not all of them. The sample lists about 82,000 clones; over 9.5% were seen once. Sequencing was done on a sample of PBMCs. These receptors all come from a man between 60 and 75 years old in good health and CMV-seropositive.

The chain couples TRBV30 to TRBJ2-5; D perhaps matches TRBD1 (5 bases). The CDR3 loop spans 13 amino acids. V lost 8 bases, J lost 1 base, and 14 bases lay in between. CDR1 is GTSNPN, CDR2 SVGIG, per germline (reference sequence). DNA of the CDR3: TGTGCCCGTTCTACAGGCACCCAAGAGACCCAGTACTTC. Its protein product is CARSTGTQETQYF.

This clone was picked up a small number of times. The gene calls are TRBV11-2 and TRBJ1-1; 9 bases match TRBD1. The CDR3 extends over 14 amino acids. J lost 8 bases, V lost 1 base, and 5 bases had no gene match. Germline values: CDR1 SGHAT, CDR2 FQNNGV. CDR3 nucleotide sequence: TGTGCCAGCAGCTTAGGGGGACAGGGTCCCGAAGCTTTCTTT. Its translation is CASSLGGQGPEAFF.

This clone has just a few counts. V usage is TRBV7-2 and J usage is TRBJ2-1; maybe TRBD1 (5 bases). The CDR3 totals 17 residues. V lost 4 bases, J lost 0 bases, and 16 bases lay in between. The V gene's germline CDR1 is SGHTA and CDR2 FQGNSA. The CDR3 loop reads CASSSNWGVSSYNEQFF. The CDR3 bases are TGTGCCAGCAGCTCGAACTGGGGCGTCAGCTCCTACAATGAGCAGTTCTTC.

This clone came up a few times. The sample contains more than one DNA sequence encoding this CDR3. The chain is built from TRBV30 and TRBJ2-7; 8 bases fit TRBD2. Per germline, CDR1 GTSNPN and CDR2 SVGIG (reference sequence). This CDR3 has 15 residues. After removal of 3 bases from V and 5 bases from J, the junction contained 12 bases not matched to a gene. This chain's CDR3 is CAWSNGRATNNEQYF. DNA of the CDR3: TGTGCCTGGAGCAACGGGAGGGCCACAAACAACGAGCAGTACTTC.

The chain is built from TRBV7-9 and TRBJ2-2; D gene uncertain. Germline V gene sequence: CDR1 SEHNR, CDR2 FQNEAQ (reference sequence). V lost 1 base, J lost 3 bases, and 9 bases lay in between. The CDR3 consists of 15 residues. CDR3 sequence: CASSLGPADTGELFF. The CDR3, as DNA: TGTGCCAGCAGCTTAGGGCCCGCGGACACCGGGGAGCTGTTTTTT.

For this clone: An end of the junction differs from the germline gene, which may be a read error. This chain uses TRBV7-7 with TRBJ2-2; no clear D gene. The CDR3 consists of 13 residues. Germline CDR1 and CDR2: SSHAT and FNYEAQ (reference sequence). Here the CDR3 DNA reads TGTGCTAGCAGCTTGGCAGGCAACGGGGAGCTGTTTTTT. Its protein is CASSLAGNGELFF.

This clone has only a few counts. The genes are TRBV15 and TRBJ2-3, with TRBD2 matching 9 bases. V dropped 1 base and J dropped 6; count of bases not matched to a gene: 11. There are 17 residues in the CDR3. Per the germline V gene, CDR1 is LNHNV and CDR2 is YYDKDF (reference sequence). CDR3 DNA sequence: TGTGCCACCAGCAGAGGTAGCGGGGGCTTAAGTACGGATACGCAGTATTTT. This encodes CATSRGSGGLSTDTQYF.

The chain links TRBV14 to TRBJ1-6; tentative D call: TRBD1 (6 bases). Germline values: CDR1 SGHDN, CDR2 FVKESK. The CDR3 length is 12 residues. V was cut by 4 bases and J by 9 bases, with 7 bases left in between. The CDR3 spells CASSLQGSPLHF. DNA of the CDR3: TGTGCCAGCAGCCTACAGGGTTCACCCCTCCACTTT.

In this sample, this clone turned up a few times. The chain is built from TRBV4-1 and TRBJ1-4; possible D gene TRBD1, 6 bases. This CDR3 has 15 amino acids. Trimming cost V 0 bases and J 7 bases, with 12 bases left between them. Germline V gene data show CDR1 as MGHRA and CDR2 as YSYEKL. CDR3 nucleotides: TGCGCCAGCAGCCAAGATCGAGGGACAACTGAAAAACTGTTTTTT. Protein product: CASSQDRGTTEKLFF.

This chain joins TRBV6-1 and TRBJ2-5; the D gene is possibly TRBD2 (6 bases). The CDR3 extends over 16 amino acids. Germline loops: CDR1 MNHNS, CDR2 SASEGT. The ends were cut back, 3 bases at V and 7 bases at J, with 21 bases in the middle. The CDR3 DNA reads as TGTGCCAGCAGTGACCGTGGGACTCCCCAGATCGGGACCCAGTACTTC. The encoded protein is CASSDRGTPQIGTQYF.

V is TRBV28 and J is TRBJ2-2, with 7 bases aligning to TRBD2. Germline loops: CDR1 MDHEN, CDR2 SYDVKM. The CDR3 totals 11 residues. With V trimmed by 9 bases and J by 6 bases, 1 base remained unmatched. CDR3 bases: TGTGCCAGTGGGAGGGCCGGGGAGCTGTTTTTT. It codes for CASGRAGELFF.

This clone was counted between two and nine times. The genes are TRBV5-6 and TRBJ1-2; no firm D call. V lost 7 bases to trimming and J lost 4 bases, with 17 bases between them. The CDR3 runs 14 residues. Per the germline V gene, CDR1 is SGHDT and CDR2 is YYEEEE. CDR3 DNA sequence: TGTGCCAGCGTCATAAGGGAGGGAGTCTATGGCTACACCTTC. Its translation: CASVIREGVYGYTF.

The chain recombines TRBV6-1 with TRBJ2-5; 11 nucleotides agree with TRBD2. CDR1 MNHNS and CDR2 SASEGT come from the germline V gene. CDR3 size: 14 residues. Trimming took 8 bases from V and 7 from J; bases not matched to a gene: 9. CDR3 region: CASLFSGGAGTQYF. CDR3 nucleotides: TGTGCCAGCCTCTTTAGCGGGGGGGCCGGGACCCAGTACTTC.

The V call is TRBV10-2, the J call TRBJ2-5; a weak D match, TRBD2 (7 bases). This CDR3 has 14 residues. Per germline, CDR1 WSHSY and CDR2 SAAADI. V gave up 8 bases and J gave up 5 bases, with 18 bases separating them. The CDR3 sequence is CASARGDIDETQYF. CDR3 bases: TGCGCCAGCGCACGGGGGGACATCGATGAGACCCAGTACTTC.

In its sample, this clone was seen a few times. This sequence joins TRBV30 and TRBJ2-7; 8 bases are shared with TRBD1. The CDR3 runs 13 residues. The germline CDR1 and CDR2 sequences are GTSNPN and SVGIG (reference sequence). Here the CDR3 reads CASGRGLSYEQYV. The CDR3 DNA reads as TGTGCTAGCGGCAGGGGGCTCTCCTACGAGCAGTACGTC.

The chain employs TRBV19 and TRBJ1-5, with 7 positions matching TRBD1. The junction had 10 bases not matched to a gene; V was cut back by 5 bases and J by 3 bases. The CDR3 is 16 residues long. CDR1 and CDR2 (germline): LNHDA, SQIVND (reference sequence). CDR3 sequence reads: CASSPSRDSYNQPQHF. The CDR3 DNA sequence: TGTGCCAGTAGTCCTTCTAGGGACAGCTACAATCAGCCCCAGCATTTT. The full variable domain, its missing parts supplied by reference TRBV19 and TRBJ1-5, is DGGITQSPKYLFRKEGQNVTLSCEQNLNHDAMYWYRQDPGQGLRLIYYSQIVNDFQKGDIAEGYSVSREKKESFPLTVTSAQKNPTAFYLCASSPSRDSYNQPQHFGDGTRLSIL.

This clone was counted between two and nine times. The genes are TRBV28 and TRBJ2-7; 7 bases align to TRBD1. The ends lost 6 bases at V and 1 base at J; junction bases unmatched: 6. CDR1 and CDR2 (germline): MDHEN, SYDVKM. The CDR3 runs to 14 residues. The CDR3 here is CASRPRQGSYEQYF. CDR3 sequence (DNA): TGTGCCAGCAGGCCAAGACAGGGATCCTACGAGCAGTACTTC.

This CDR3 reads CASSVAGGYGYTF. The CDR3 coding sequence is TGTGCCAGCAGCGTAGCGGGAGGCTATGGCTACACCTTC. The chain links TRBV9 to TRBJ1-2; no definite D call. CDR1 and CDR2 (germline): SGDLS, YYNGEE. Trimming removed 0 bases from V and 4 bases from J, with 7 bases in between. CDR3 length: 13 amino acids.

The chain joins TRBV6-1 to TRBJ2-3, with 8 bases matching TRBD2. Germline V lookup: CDR1 MNHNS, CDR2 SASEGT. Losses at the gene ends were 4 bases for V and 5 bases for J; bases not matched to a gene: 11. The CDR3 totals 16 residues. CDR3 residues: CASSARLSSGVDTQYF. In nucleotides, the CDR3 is TGTGCCAGCAGTGCAAGATTGAGTAGCGGGGTAGATACGCAGTATTTT.

The V and J genes are TRBV29-1 and TRBJ2-5, with 14 bases matching TRBD2. V trimming: 3 bases; J trimming: 5 bases; junction bases outside the gene matches: 5. The CDR3 runs 15 residues. Germline V gives CDR1 SQVTM, CDR2 ANQGSEA. CDR3 coding DNA: TGCAGCGTTGAGGGACTAGCGGGAGTGTGGGAGACCCAGTACTTC. Translation: CSVEGLAGVWETQYF.

The rearrangement links TRBV5-1 to TRBJ1-5; D is ambiguous. The V gene lost 4 bases and the J gene lost 4 bases, with 9 bases spanning the gap. CDR1 is SGHRS, CDR2 YFSETQ, per germline. The CDR3 spans 13 residues. The CDR3 is CASSQEPNQPQHF. As DNA, the CDR3 is TGCGCCAGCAGCCAGGAACCAAATCAGCCCCAGCATTTT.

This clone was observed a handful of times. J is TRBJ1-6 and V is TRBV13; TRBD1 agrees at 8 bases. The length of the CDR3 is 19 residues. The germline V gene has CDR1 PRHDT and CDR2 FYEKMQ (reference sequence). V shed 6 bases, J shed 0 bases, and the junction held 13 bases outside the gene matches. CDR3 DNA sequence: TGTGCCAGCAGAAGTCAGGGGGCGAGCCTTAGCTCCTATAATTCACCCCTCCACTTT. Translating gives CASRSQGASLSSYNSPLHF.

J is TRBJ2-7 and V is TRBV25-1; 8 bases line up with TRBD1. Germline CDR1 is MGHDK and CDR2 is SYGVNS. The CDR3 extends over 16 amino acids. Trimming at V came to 4 bases and at J to 9 bases, leaving 17 bases not matched to a gene. This chain's CDR3 is CASSGGLGDRGNRQYF. CDR3 in DNA: TGTGCCAGCAGTGGGGGGCTAGGTGACAGGGGAAATCGGCAGTACTTC.

The rearrangement uses TRBV19 and TRBJ2-2; D perhaps matches TRBD2 (5 bases). This CDR3 has 15 amino acids. Looked up from germline, CDR1 is LNHDA and CDR2 is SQIVND (reference sequence). Between the trimmed V and J ends, which lost 9 bases and 3 bases, there was a span of 17 bases. CDR3 sequence: CASGDMVGYTGELFF. The CDR3 coding sequence is TGTGCCAGCGGGGATATGGTTGGGTACACCGGGGAGCTGTTTTTT.

This clone was detected only a few times. This chain joins TRBV4-1 and TRBJ2-7, with TRBD1 identical over 9 bases. This CDR3 has 16 amino acids. CDR1 MGHRA and CDR2 YSYEKL come from the germline V gene. J lost 2 bases, V lost 4 bases, and 9 bases had no gene match. The DNA of the CDR3 is TGCGCCAGCAGCCGGATTCCCGGGACAGGGACCTACGAGCAGTACTTC. This codes for CASSRIPGTGTYEQYF.

This clone was seen more than once but under ten times. The same CDR3 can be traced to other DNA sequences in this sample. The rearrangement links TRBV19 to TRBJ1-1; tentatively, D is TRBD1 (6 bases). Trimming removed 4 bases from V and 3 bases from J, with 9 bases in between. This CDR3 has 13 residues. Germline V gene lookup returns CDR1 LNHDA and CDR2 SQIVND (reference sequence). CDR3 loop: CASSTTGDTEAFF. CDR3 nucleotide sequence: TGTGCCAGTAGTACGACAGGAGACACTGAAGCTTTCTTT.

J is TRBJ2-5 and V is TRBV28; a possible D gene is TRBD1 (5 bases). Trimming cost V 3 bases and J 5 bases, with 19 bases left between them. CDR3 size: 16 residues. CDR1 and CDR2 (germline): MDHEN, SYDVKM. CDR3 DNA: TGTGCCAGCAGTTTTCCCAGCAGGGATCCAGCGGAGACCCAGTACTTC. This gives the protein CASSFPSRDPAETQYF. The variable domain in full, completed from reference TRBV28 and TRBJ2-5, reads DVKVTQSSRYLVKRTGEKVFLECVQDMDHENMFWYRQDPGLGLRLIYFSYDVKMKEKGDIPEGYSVSREKKERFSLILESASTNQTSMYLCASSFPSRDPAETQYFGPGTRLLVL.